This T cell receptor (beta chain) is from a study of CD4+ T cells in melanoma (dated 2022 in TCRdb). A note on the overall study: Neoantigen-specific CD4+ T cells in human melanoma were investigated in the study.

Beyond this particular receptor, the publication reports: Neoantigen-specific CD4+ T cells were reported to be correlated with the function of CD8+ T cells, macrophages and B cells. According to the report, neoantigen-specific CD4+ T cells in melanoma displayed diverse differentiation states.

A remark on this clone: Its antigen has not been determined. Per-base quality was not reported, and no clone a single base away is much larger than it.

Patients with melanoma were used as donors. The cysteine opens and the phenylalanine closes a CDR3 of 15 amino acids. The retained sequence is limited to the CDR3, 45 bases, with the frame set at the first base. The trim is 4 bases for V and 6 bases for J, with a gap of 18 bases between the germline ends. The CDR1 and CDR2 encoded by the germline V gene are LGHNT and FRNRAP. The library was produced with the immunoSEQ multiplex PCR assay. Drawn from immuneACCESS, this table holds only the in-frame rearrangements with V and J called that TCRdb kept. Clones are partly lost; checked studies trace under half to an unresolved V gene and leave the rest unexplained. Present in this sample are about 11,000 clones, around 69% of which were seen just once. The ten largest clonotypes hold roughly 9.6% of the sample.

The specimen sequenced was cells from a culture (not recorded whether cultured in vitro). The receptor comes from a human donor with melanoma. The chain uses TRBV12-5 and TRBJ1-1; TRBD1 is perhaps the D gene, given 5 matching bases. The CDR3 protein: CASGWALLGGAEAFF. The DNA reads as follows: TGTGCTAGTGGTTGGGCCCTATTGGGGGGAGCTGAAGCTTTCTTT. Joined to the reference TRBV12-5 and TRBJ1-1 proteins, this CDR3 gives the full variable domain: DARVTQTPRHKVTEMGQEVTMRCQPILGHNTVFWYRQTMMQGLELLAYFRNRAPLDDSGMPKDRFSAEMPDATLATLKIQPSEPRDSAVYFCASGWALLGGAEAFFGQGTRLTVV.